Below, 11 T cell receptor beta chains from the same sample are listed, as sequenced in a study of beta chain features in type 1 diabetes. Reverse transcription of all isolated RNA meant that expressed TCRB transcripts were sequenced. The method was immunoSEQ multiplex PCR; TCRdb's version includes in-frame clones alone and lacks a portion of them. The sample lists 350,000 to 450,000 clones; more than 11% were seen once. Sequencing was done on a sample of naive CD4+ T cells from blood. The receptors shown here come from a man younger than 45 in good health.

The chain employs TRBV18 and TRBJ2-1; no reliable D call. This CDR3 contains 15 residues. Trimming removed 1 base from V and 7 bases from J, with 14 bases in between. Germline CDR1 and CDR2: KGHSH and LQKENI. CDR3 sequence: CASSPQRNGGNEQFF. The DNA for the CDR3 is TGTGCCAGCTCACCACAAAGAAACGGTGGGAATGAGCAGTTCTTC.

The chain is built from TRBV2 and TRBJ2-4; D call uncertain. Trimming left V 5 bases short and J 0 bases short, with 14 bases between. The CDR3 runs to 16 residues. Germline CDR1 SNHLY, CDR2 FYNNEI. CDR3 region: CASSPLGREAKNIQYF. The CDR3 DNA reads TGTGCCAGCAGTCCTTTGGGCAGAGAAGCCAAAAACATTCAGTACTTC.

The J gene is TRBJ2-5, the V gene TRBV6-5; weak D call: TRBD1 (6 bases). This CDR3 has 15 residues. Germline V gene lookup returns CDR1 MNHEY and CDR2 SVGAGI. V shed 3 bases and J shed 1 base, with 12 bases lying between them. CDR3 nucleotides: TGTGCCAGCAGTTATCAGGGGCCAGCCCAAGAGACCCAGTACTTC. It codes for CASSYQGPAQETQYF.

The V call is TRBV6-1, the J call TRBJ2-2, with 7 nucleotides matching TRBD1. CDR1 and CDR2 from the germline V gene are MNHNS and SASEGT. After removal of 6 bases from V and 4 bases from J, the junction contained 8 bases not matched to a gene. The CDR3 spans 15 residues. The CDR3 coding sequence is TGTGCCAGCAGGGAGAGGGGGCGCACCACCGGGGAGCTGTTTTTT. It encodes CASRERGRTTGELFF.

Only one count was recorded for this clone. The DNA for the CDR3 is TGTGCCAGCAGCTCCGAAATTACTTCAGGGTTTGAAGCTTTCTTT. The encoded protein is CASSSEITSGFEAFF. This rearrangement joins TRBV7-8 to TRBJ1-1; a possible D gene is TRBD1 (5 bases). The CDR3 sequence is 15 residues long. Germline V gene sequence: CDR1 SGHVS, CDR2 FQNEAQ. Trimming removed 4 bases at V and 7 bases at J, with 19 bases between.

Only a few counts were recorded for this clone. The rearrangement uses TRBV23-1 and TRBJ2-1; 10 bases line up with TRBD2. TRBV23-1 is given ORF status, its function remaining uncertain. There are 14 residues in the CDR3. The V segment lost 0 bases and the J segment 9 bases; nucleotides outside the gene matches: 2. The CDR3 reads CASSQSLAGAEQFF. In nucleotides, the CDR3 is TGCGCCAGCAGTCAATCCCTAGCGGGAGCTGAGCAGTTCTTC.

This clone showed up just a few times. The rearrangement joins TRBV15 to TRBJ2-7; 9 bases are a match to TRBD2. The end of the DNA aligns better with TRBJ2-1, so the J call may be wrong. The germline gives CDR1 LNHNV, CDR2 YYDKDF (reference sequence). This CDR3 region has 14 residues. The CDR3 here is CATSRVAGVGEQFF. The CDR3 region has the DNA TGTGCCACCAGCAGAGTAGCGGGAGTGGGTGAGCAGTTCTTC.

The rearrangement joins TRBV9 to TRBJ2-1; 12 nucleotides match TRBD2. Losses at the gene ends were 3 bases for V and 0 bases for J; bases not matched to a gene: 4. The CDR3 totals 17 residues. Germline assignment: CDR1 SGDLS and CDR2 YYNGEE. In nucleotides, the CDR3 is TGTGCCAGCAGCGCTAGCGGGGGGGCTAACTCCTACAATGAGCAGTTCTTC. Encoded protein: CASSASGGANSYNEQFF. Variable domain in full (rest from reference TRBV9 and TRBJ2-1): DSGVTQTPKHLITATGQRVTLRCSPRSGDLSVYWYQQSLDQGLQFLIQYYNGEERAKGNILERFSAQQFPDLHSELNLSSLELGDSALYFCASSASGGANSYNEQFFGPGTRLTVL.

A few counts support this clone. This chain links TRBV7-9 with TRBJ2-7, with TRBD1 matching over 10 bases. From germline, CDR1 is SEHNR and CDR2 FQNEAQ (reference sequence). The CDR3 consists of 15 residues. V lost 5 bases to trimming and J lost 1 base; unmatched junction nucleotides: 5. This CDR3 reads CASSPGQGGSYEQYV. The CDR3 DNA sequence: TGTGCCAGCAGCCCCGGACAGGGGGGATCCTACGAGCAGTACGTC.

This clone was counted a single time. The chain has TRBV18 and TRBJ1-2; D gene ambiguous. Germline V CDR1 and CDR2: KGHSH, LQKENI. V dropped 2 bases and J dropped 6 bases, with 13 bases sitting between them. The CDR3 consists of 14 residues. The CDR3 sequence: CASSPKTLQHGYTF. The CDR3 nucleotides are TGTGCCAGCTCACCAAAAACACTCCAACATGGCTACACCTTC.

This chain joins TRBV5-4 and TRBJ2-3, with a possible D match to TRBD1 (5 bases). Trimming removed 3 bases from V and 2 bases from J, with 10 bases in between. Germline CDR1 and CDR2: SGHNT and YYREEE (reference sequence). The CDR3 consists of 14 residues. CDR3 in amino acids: CASSSEDITDTQYF. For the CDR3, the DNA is TGTGCCAGCAGCTCAGAGGACATCACAGATACGCAGTATTTT.